What follows is one TCR beta chain and its context. This clonotype was detected only a few times. Its binding antigen is unknown. Per-base quality was not reported, and no clone a single base away is much larger than it. The method was multiplex PCR. Sequencing was carried out with an Illumina HiSeq 4000. To build TCR beta libraries, CDR3 regions were amplified by Arm-PCR using iRepertoire HTBI primers. PCR products were gel purified before sequencing. On the study's bioinformatics: Gene usage analysis of CDR3 amino acid clonotypes used the approximately 62 TRBV and about 13 TRBJ segments found across samples. Filtered high-quality paired reads were merged into contigs using COPE and FqMerger. BLAST was used to align contigs to IMGT TRBV, TRBD and TRBJ reference genes, and CDR3 was defined according to IMGT. Highly expanded clones were defined as clonotypes with a frequency above 0.1%. Repertoire diversity was measured by Shannon entropy, and V-J evenness by the Gini coefficient. Clonotypes shared by more than one individual were considered public. Clones were called with MiXCR by TCRdb after fastp trimmed the public reads at Q25, and only in-frame beta chains were retained. For every CDR3 protein sequence, its rows merge into one entry that carries the most common genes and DNA. The V and J calls follow TCRdb's processing rather than the paper's. Across this sample there are around 340,000 distinct CDR3 sequences, with around a fifth seen only once. Just under 30% of the sample lies in the top ten.

What the time point label conveys for this sample: persistent/refractory GD, antithyroid drugs over 5 years with positive TRAb. For both TCR sequencing and RNA sequencing, RNA was extracted from PBMCs in TRIzol. The diagnosis of Graves' disease followed American Thyroid Association guidelines. Recruitment of patients was carried out at an endocrinology department in Xi'an, China. Each patient gave around 9.2 milliliters of peripheral blood, collected in an EDTA anticoagulant tube. Ficoll Paque Plus density gradient separation was used to isolate PBMCs, and no additional T cell sorting was done. RNA quality was checked with an Agilent 2100 Bioanalyzer and agarose gel, and concentration with a NanoDrop 2000. The source of the sample is a study of regulatory T cells in long-lasting Graves disease (dated by TCRdb to the early 2020s). Describing the broader study: Persistent Graves' disease meant more than 5 years of antithyroid drug treatment with TSH receptor autoantibodies that stayed positive. The study took place in China and was registered as a clinical trial. TCR sequencing covered around 13 persistent and roughly 20 newly diagnosed Graves' disease patients, 33 samples in total. Antithyroid drugs had been taken for ten to twelve years on average by persistent Graves' disease patients in the clinical cohort. Persistent Graves' disease patients were compared with newly diagnosed Graves' disease patients by peripheral blood TCR sequencing and RNA sequencing. General study outcomes and caveats: The small sample size was acknowledged by the authors as a limitation that may reduce accuracy. Only the TCR beta chain was sequenced and analyzed. Persistent disease showed preferential use of TRBV28, TRBJ1-2 and TRBJ2-5, whereas newly diagnosed disease favored TRBV20-1 and TRBJ2-1. Persistent patients shared more public clonotypes among themselves (over 2,500) than newly diagnosed patients did (about 970). Compared with newly diagnosed patients, persistent Graves' disease patients had lower TCR Shannon entropy and fewer highly expanded clones, which suggests clonal expansion. The study examined only peripheral blood because the primary lesion, thyroid tissue, could not be accessed.

V is pruned by 6 bases and J by 6 bases, leaving 9 bases of the junction without a gene match. Looking up the germline V gene yields CDR1 SGDLS and CDR2 YYNGEE. The CDR3, from cysteine to phenylalanine, totals 15 residues. Only the CDR3 portion is preserved as DNA: 45 bases, with reading frame beginning at the first base. The sequence is built from TRBV9 and TRBJ2-2; 9 bases in the junction line up with TRBD1. Sequenced here: peripheral blood mononuclear cells (PBMCs), sampled when the disease was refractory, from a patient treated with antithyroid drugs. The source is a female donor with Graves disease. The DNA sequence reads TGTGCCAGCATAACGGGACAGGGTTTTTCCGGGGAGCTGTTTTTT. Its protein product is CASITGQGFSGELFF.